This TCR beta chain is drawn from a study of blood T cell repertoires in COVID-19 (dated by TCRdb to the early 2020s). Regarding the study in general: Collaborator samples came from the United States, Italy and Spain and covered acute and convalescent phases of COVID-19. The material from the prospective study consisted of cDNA or gDNA derived from T cells, B-cell-depleted T cells, or PBMCs. The samples were drawn from two sources: the first 160 participants of the ongoing ImmuneRACE study, and 1,254 subjects contributed by 6 global collaborators. The sample metadata nearly always contained a de-identified subject ID, COVID-19 status, age in years and sex. Deeply sampled blood TCRbeta repertoires from subjects exposed to, actively infected with, or recovered from COVID-19 were included in the dataset. Where available, HLA class I and class II types were obtained from metadata supplied by the sample provider rather than from assay-based typing. The repertoires were made available in a free public database intended to serve as a resource for research on the immune response to SARS-CoV-2.

Of note for this clone: Its antigen has not been determined. The sample holds no much larger clone one base away, and base qualities are not on file.

The collaborating institutions used their own protocols to collect whole blood in K2EDTA tubes. For TCRbeta analysis, collaborators shipped samples as frozen whole blood, isolated PBMCs, or DNA extracted from either of those sample types. TCRbeta CDR3 regions were amplified from genomic DNA by means of the immunoSEQ Assay, a bias-controlled multiplex PCR. Per the source publication's procedure: Within the assay, amplification of reference gene primers was used to estimate how many nucleated cells each sample contained. To quantify the absolute abundance of each unique TCRbeta CDR3 rearrangement, sequence reads were collapsed and filtered. For each sample, productive Simpson clonality was calculated by taking the square root of Simpson's diversity index across productive rearrangements. The source is immuneACCESS, and TCRdb retained only in-frame sequences with V and J called. Part of the clones is not carried over; for the studies checked, unresolved V genes explain less than half of this, and the remainder is unexplained. The V and J calls and clone size come from that table; D and trimming were worked out from the DNA. This sample gives roughly 86,000 clones in total; approximately 78% of them show up just once. The leading ten clones occupy 20% to 25% of the sample.

Here is what the overall study found, with its caveats: Clinical and demographic metadata were provided uncurated, with the amount varying by source and participant.

Trimming takes 1 base from V and 0 bases from J, and the germline ends sit 4 bases apart. The germline V gene provides CDR1 SGHRS and CDR2 YFSETQ. Including the terminal cysteine and phenylalanine, the CDR3 comprises 14 residues. Solely the CDR3 DNA is kept, with 42 bases framed from the first base. Here the chain combines TRBV5-1 and TRBJ2-2, with no D gene named confidently. Sequenced sample: peripheral blood. This receptor was identified in a human donor in a cohort sampled during active COVID-19. The CDR3 protein: CASSLTANTGELFF. In nucleotide form, the sequence is TGCGCCAGCAGCTTGACAGCGAACACCGGGGAGCTGTTTTTT.